The 27 T cell receptor beta chains below come from one sample, sequenced in a study of T cells in Graves' hyperthyroidism and ophthalmopathy. RNA transcripts gave rise to amplified TCR beta CDR3 regions. A set of HTBI primers served as the primers for a first-round RT-PCR of the TCR CDR3. TCRdb fed the multiplex PCR reads into MiXCR, producing one record per CDR3 protein. This table holds about 640,000 distinct CDR3 sequences, roughly 20% found once. Sequenced material: blood. The receptors stem from a man aged 25-45 years with Graves' ophthalmopathy.

This clonotype was seen only a few times. V is TRBV3-1 and J is TRBJ2-6; 7 positions agree with TRBD1. V lost 4 bases, J lost 0 bases, and 9 bases stayed unmatched. Germline loops: CDR1 LGHDT, CDR2 YNNKEL (reference sequence). The CDR3 consists of 18 residues. In DNA, the CDR3 is TGTGCCAGCAGCCCCTCCCCGGGACAGACCTCTGGGGCCAACGTCCTGACTTTC. It translates to CASSPSPGQTSGANVLTF.

V and J are TRBV27 and TRBJ1-6; D is unresolved. CDR3 length equals 15 residues. V lost 2 bases and J lost 3, with 8 bases in between. Germline assignment: CDR1 MNHEY and CDR2 SMNVEV (reference sequence). The CDR3 DNA sequence: TGTGCCAGCAGTTTAAACAGTAACTATAATTCACCCCTCCACTTT. It translates to CASSLNSNYNSPLHF.

The V gene is TRBV28, the J gene TRBJ2-7, with a possible D match to TRBD2 (8 bases). V dropped 6 bases and J dropped 2 bases, with 17 bases sitting between them. The CDR3 runs 15 residues. Germline loops: CDR1 MDHEN, CDR2 SYDVKM. CDR3 sequence: CASSPGRGLAYEQYF. The CDR3 DNA follows: TGTGCCAGCAGCCCCGGGAGGGGGCTGGCCTACGAGCAGTACTTC.

The V gene is TRBV7-9, the J gene TRBJ2-7; 9 bases match TRBD1. Germline values: CDR1 SEHNR, CDR2 FQNEAQ (reference sequence). The CDR3 is 17 amino acids. Trimming removed 5 bases from V and 0 bases from J; junction bases left unmatched: 11. The CDR3: CASSPSTGGFSSYEQYF. The CDR3 DNA is TGTGCCAGCAGCCCCTCGACAGGGGGTTTCAGCTCCTACGAGCAGTACTTC.

This clonotype was counted only a few times. The chain combines TRBV2 with TRBJ2-3; TRBD2 matches 7 bases. Germline CDR1 SNHLY, CDR2 FYNNEI. With V trimmed by 4 bases and J by 2 bases, 3 bases remained unmatched. This CDR3 comprises 14 residues. The CDR3 sequence is CASSGKRDTDTQYF. The DNA of the CDR3 is TGTGCCAGCAGTGGGAAGCGGGACACAGATACGCAGTATTTT.

The chain has TRBV7-9 and TRBJ2-7; 13 bases are shared with TRBD2. The CDR3 extends over 16 amino acids. Germline CDR1 and CDR2: SEHNR and FQNEAQ (reference sequence). Germline trimming cut 6 bases from V and 2 bases from J; bases unmatched to any gene: 7. CDR3 bases: TGTGCCAGCAGGTTCCCCGGGACTAGCGGGGCCTACGAGCAGTACTTC. It encodes CASRFPGTSGAYEQYF.

The chain joins TRBV4-1 to TRBJ2-7, with D perhaps TRBD1 or TRBD2 (5 bases each). The CDR3 has 14 residues. Germline V gives CDR1 MGHRA, CDR2 YSYEKL. Trimming took 3 bases from V and 2 from J, leaving 11 bases between them. The CDR3 reads CASSQRDGAYEQYF. CDR3 coding DNA: TGCGCCAGCAGCCAGAGGGACGGCGCCTACGAGCAGTACTTC.

The chain is built from TRBV13 and TRBJ2-1, with D tentatively TRBD2 (6 bases). With 4 bases removed from V and 5 bases from J, the gap between germline ends came to 18 bases. Germline CDR1 and CDR2: PRHDT and FYEKMQ (reference sequence). The CDR3 spans 16 residues. Here the CDR3 reads CASSYRPGTGHNEQFF. CDR3 bases: TGTGCCAGCAGCTATCGTCCCGGGACTGGACACAATGAGCAGTTCTTC.

This clonotype came up many times. V and J are TRBV30 and TRBJ2-1; 9 bases are shared with TRBD2. The germline V gene has CDR1 GTSNPN and CDR2 SVGIG (reference sequence). The V segment lost 3 bases and the J segment 7 bases; nucleotides outside the gene matches: 10. The CDR3 is made up of 15 amino acids. Here the CDR3 reads CAWRQAGGNRNEQFF. DNA for the CDR3: TGTGCCTGGAGGCAGGCGGGGGGGAATAGGAATGAGCAGTTCTTC. The full variable domain, in which reference TRBV30 and TRBJ2-1 provide the parts outside the CDR3, is SQTIHQWPATLVQPVGSPLSLECTVEGTSNPNLYWYRQAAGRGLQLLFYSVGIGQISSEVPQNLSASRPQDRQFILSSKKLLLSDSGFYLCAWRQAGGNRNEQFFGPGTRLTVL.

Concerning this clonotype: A junction end diverges from the germline sequence, so it may reflect a read error. The chain recombines TRBV18 with TRBJ2-5, with a weak D call TRBD1 (6 bases). Germline V gene lookup returns CDR1 KGHSH and CDR2 LQKENI. CDR3 size: 16 residues. The CDR3 region is CASLPRRVRGQETQYF. The CDR3 region has the DNA TGTGCCAGCTTACCACGCAGGGTGAGGGGGCAAGAGACCCAGTACTTC.

This clonotype showed up just a few times. This chain links TRBV24-1 with TRBJ2-1, with TRBD2 identical over 15 bases. The V gene's germline CDR1 is KGHDR and CDR2 SFDVKD. This CDR3 contains 17 residues. After removal of 7 bases from V and 6 bases from J, the junction contained 9 bases not matched to a gene. The CDR3 here is CATSFPGLAGGPNEQFF. The DNA of the CDR3 is TGTGCCACCAGCTTCCCGGGACTAGCGGGAGGTCCCAATGAGCAGTTCTTC.

This clonotype was seen once. The V and J genes are TRBV6-4 and TRBJ1-5; the D is unclear. Deletions cut 5 bases from V and 5 bases from J, with 19 bases between. The germline V gene encodes CDR1 MRHNA and CDR2 SNTAGT. This CDR3 contains 16 residues. The CDR3 DNA sequence: TGTGCCAGCAGTCACCCGGACGGGGTGGAGGATCAGCCCCAGCATTTT. The encoded protein is CASSHPDGVEDQPQHF.

This sequence joins TRBV7-9 and TRBJ2-3, with D possibly matching TRBD2 (5 bases). The CDR3 loop spans 16 amino acids. CDR1 is SEHNR and CDR2 is FQNEAQ in the germline V gene (reference sequence). V shed 3 bases and J shed 3 bases, with 16 bases lying between them. The CDR3 nucleotides are TGTGCCAGCAGCTTCCCACCGGCGGGTGGGACAGATACGCAGTATTTT. It yields the protein CASSFPPAGGTDTQYF.

This rearrangement joins TRBV9 to TRBJ1-5, with a possible D match to TRBD1 (5 bases). The V end lost 3 bases, the J end lost 5 bases, and 15 bases lay between the germline ends. Germline V gene data show CDR1 as SGDLS and CDR2 as YYNGEE. The length of the CDR3 is 15 residues. For the CDR3, the DNA is TGTGCCAGCAGCGCGGCCTGGGGCGGGGATCAGCCCCAGCATTTT. Protein sequence: CASSAAWGGDQPQHF. Looking up the rest from reference TRBV9 and TRBJ1-5 gives the full variable domain: DSGVTQTPKHLITATGQRVTLRCSPRSGDLSVYWYQQSLDQGLQFLIQYYNGEERAKGNILERFSAQQFPDLHSELNLSSLELGDSALYFCASSAAWGGDQPQHFGDGTRLSIL.

This clonotype was seen at least ten times. The CDR3 nucleotides read TGTGCCAGCAGATCAGGACTAGCGGGAGTTACTGGTGAGCAGTTCTTC. This gives the protein CASRSGLAGVTGEQFF. The chain recombines TRBV28 with TRBJ2-1; 13 positions match TRBD2. Germline lookup yields CDR1 MDHEN and CDR2 SYDVKM. V trimming: 6 bases; J trimming: 9 bases; junction bases outside the gene matches: 11. This CDR3 spans 16 amino acids.

This clonotype appeared a few times. This chain uses TRBV6-5 with TRBJ1-1; no reliable D call. This CDR3 region has 14 residues. CDR1 is MNHEY and CDR2 is SVGAGI in the germline V gene. Trimming stripped 2 bases from V and 2 bases from J, with 9 bases between. CDR3 DNA sequence: TGTGCCAGCAGTTACACAACATCAAACACTGAAGCTTTCTTT. Protein: CASSYTTSNTEAFF.

This clonotype has ten or more counts. The chain's CDR3 is CASSYTGGTEQFF. The CDR3 DNA follows: TGTGCCAGCAGCTATACAGGGGGCACTGAGCAGTTCTTC. The chain carries TRBV5-4 and TRBJ2-1; 9 nucleotides align to TRBD1. Germline lookup yields CDR1 SGHNT and CDR2 YYREEE (reference sequence). The CDR3 consists of 13 residues. The J segment lost 9 bases and the V segment lost 3 bases, leaving 4 bases of the junction unmatched.

In this sample, this clonotype turned up many times. The chain joins TRBV11-2 to TRBJ2-1, with 11 bases identical to TRBD1. V lost 5 bases to trimming and J lost 6 bases; unmatched junction nucleotides: 9. Germline V CDR1 and CDR2: SGHAT, FQNNGV. This CDR3 contains 16 residues. The CDR3 here is CASSDFGQGAINEQFF. The CDR3 region has the DNA TGTGCCAGCAGCGATTTTGGACAGGGGGCAATCAATGAGCAGTTCTTC.

This clonotype was found many times. The chain links TRBV11-2 to TRBJ2-3, with 9 positions matching TRBD2. After removal of 2 bases from V and 4 bases from J, the junction contained 7 bases not matched to a gene. The CDR3 spans 16 residues. Germline V gene sequence: CDR1 SGHAT, CDR2 FQNNGV. The CDR3 is CASSLIRGRAPDTQYF. CDR3 bases: TGTGCCAGCAGCTTAATCCGCGGGAGGGCCCCAGATACGCAGTATTTT.

This clonotype was seen a few times. Relative to the germline gene, one junction end is altered; a read error may explain this. The DNA of the CDR3 is TGTGTCAGCAGGGCTACATGGTTGGCTTTCTTT. Translation gives CVSRATWLAFF. This chain joins TRBV28 and TRBJ1-1; D is perhaps TRBD1 (5 bases). Germline-derived CDR1 and CDR2 are MDHEN and SYDVKM. The CDR3 runs 11 residues. The complete variable domain, with remaining parts taken from reference TRBV28 and TRBJ1-1, reads DVKVTQSSRYLVKRTGEKVFLECVQDMDHENMFWYRQDPGLGLRLIYFSYDVKMKEKGDIPEGYSVSREKKERFSLILESASTNQTSMYLCVSRATWLAFFGQGTRLTVV.

The chain couples TRBV10-3 to TRBJ1-5, with 8 bases matching TRBD1. The CDR3 has 18 residues. J was trimmed by 1 base and V by 0 bases; bases with no gene match: 8. Germline V gene lookup returns CDR1 ENHRY and CDR2 SYGVKD. In DNA form, the CDR3 reads TGTGCCATCAGTGAGTCCCGGACAGGGTACGGGAGCAATCAGCCCCAGCATTTT. It encodes CAISESRTGYGSNQPQHF.

This clonotype was picked up many times. The CDR3 DNA reads as TGTGCCAGCAGCCCGCGGAATAGCGCGAACACCGGGGAGCTGTTTTTT. It specifies CASSPRNSANTGELFF. The V call is TRBV3-1, the J call TRBJ2-2; D may be TRBD2 (5 bases). The CDR3 is 16 residues long. CDR1 and CDR2 from the germline V gene are LGHDT and YNNKEL (reference sequence). Trimming pared 4 bases from V and 0 bases from J, leaving 12 bases between.

This clonotype was counted a few times. The chain joins TRBV6-6 to TRBJ2-3; TRBD2 matches 8 bases. V was pared by 2 bases and J by 4 bases, with 17 bases of the junction left unmatched. Per germline, CDR1 MNHNY and CDR2 SVGAGI (reference sequence). CDR3 size: 19 residues. CDR3 sequence: CASSYGWGSGTRAADTQYF. As DNA, the CDR3 is TGTGCCAGCAGTTACGGTTGGGGGAGTGGGACTAGAGCCGCAGATACGCAGTATTTT.

The V and J genes are TRBV5-1 and TRBJ2-7, with 7 nucleotides matching TRBD1. Germline V gene data show CDR1 as SGHRS and CDR2 as YFSETQ. The CDR3 consists of 14 residues. V gave up 3 bases and J gave up 3 bases; unmatched junction bases: 6. The CDR3 coding sequence is TGCGCCAGCAGCTCCCCGGGACAGAACTACGAGCAGTACTTC. Translation: CASSSPGQNYEQYF.

The table lists this clonotype with a few counts. The CDR3 DNA reads as TGTGCCAGCAGCCCTAAACTATATAAGCCGGCGAACTATGGCTACACCTTC. This encodes CASSPKLYKPANYGYTF. The J gene is TRBJ1-2, the V gene TRBV11-3; D not certain. The CDR3 has 17 residues. Germline assignment: CDR1 SGHNT and CDR2 YENEEA. V lost 5 bases and J lost 2, with 21 bases in between. The whole variable domain, filled in from reference TRBV11-3 and TRBJ1-2, reads EAGVVQSPRYKIIEKKQPVAFWCNPISGHNTLYWYLQNLGQGPELLIRYENEEAVDDSQLPKDRFSAERLKGVDSTLKIQPAELGDSAVYLCASSPKLYKPANYGYTFGSGTRLTVV.

Only a few counts were recorded for this clonotype. Because it lacks the conserved phenylalanine or tryptophan at the end, this CDR3 is likely a read error. J is TRBJ2-7 and V is TRBV4-1; TRBD1 or TRBD2 may be the D gene (5 bases each). Per germline, CDR1 MGHRA and CDR2 YSYEKL. The CDR3 loop spans 17 amino acids. Trimming took 2 bases from V and 0 from J, leaving 17 bases between them. The CDR3 loop reads CASSQLLGVISSYEQYL. The CDR3 bases are TGCGCCAGCAGCCAACTCCTGGGGGTTATTAGCTCCTACGAGCAGTACCTC.

This clonotype was counted a few times. CDR3 DNA sequence: TGCGCCAGCACTCAGGACAAGGACTATGGCTACACCTTC. Translated, it gives CASTQDKDYGYTF. This chain links TRBV10-2 with TRBJ1-2; possibly TRBD1 for D (5 bases). Germline V gives CDR1 WSHSY, CDR2 SAAADI. The CDR3 is made up of 13 amino acids. Trimming removed 7 bases at V and 3 bases at J, with 12 bases between.